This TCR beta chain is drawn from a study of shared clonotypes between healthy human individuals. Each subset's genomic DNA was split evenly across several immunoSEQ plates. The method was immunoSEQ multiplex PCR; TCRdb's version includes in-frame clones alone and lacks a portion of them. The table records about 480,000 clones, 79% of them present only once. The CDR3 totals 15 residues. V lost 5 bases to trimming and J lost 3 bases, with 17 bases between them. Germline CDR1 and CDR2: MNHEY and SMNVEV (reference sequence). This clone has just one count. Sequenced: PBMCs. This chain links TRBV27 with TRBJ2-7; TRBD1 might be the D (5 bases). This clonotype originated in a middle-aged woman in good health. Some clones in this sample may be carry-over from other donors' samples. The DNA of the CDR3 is TGTGCCAGCAGTCCCTCGGTGATAGGGGACTACGAGCAGTACTTC. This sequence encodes CASSPSVIGDYEQYF.